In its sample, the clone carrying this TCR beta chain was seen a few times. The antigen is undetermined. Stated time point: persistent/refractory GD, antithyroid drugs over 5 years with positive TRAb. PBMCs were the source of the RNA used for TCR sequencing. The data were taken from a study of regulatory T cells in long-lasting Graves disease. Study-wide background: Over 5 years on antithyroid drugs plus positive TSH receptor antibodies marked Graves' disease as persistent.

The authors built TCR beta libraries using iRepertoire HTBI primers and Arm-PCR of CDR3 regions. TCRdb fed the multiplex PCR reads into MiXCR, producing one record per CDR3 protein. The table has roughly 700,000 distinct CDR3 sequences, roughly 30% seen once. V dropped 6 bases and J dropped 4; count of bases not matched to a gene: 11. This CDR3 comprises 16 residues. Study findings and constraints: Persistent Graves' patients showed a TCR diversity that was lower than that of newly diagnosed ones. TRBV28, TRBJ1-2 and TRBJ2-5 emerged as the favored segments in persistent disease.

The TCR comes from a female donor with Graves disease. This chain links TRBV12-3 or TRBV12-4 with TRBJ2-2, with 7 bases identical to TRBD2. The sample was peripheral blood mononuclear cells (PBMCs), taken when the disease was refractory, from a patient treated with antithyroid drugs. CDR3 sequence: CASSPLASGATGELFF. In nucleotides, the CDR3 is TGTGCCAGCAGCCCCCTGGCTAGCGGAGCCACCGGGGAGCTGTTTTTT.